This T cell receptor beta chain was retrieved from a study of PD-1 blockade in classical Hodgkin lymphoma. Worth noting for this clone: Its antigen remains unknown.

The V end lost 6 bases, the J end lost 8 bases, and 16 bases lay between the germline ends. The CDR3 loop spans 13 amino acids. In germline, CDR1 is MDHEN, CDR2 SYDVKM. Findings and caveats of the study: The authors excluded patients who started nivolumab under 1 year after ASCT. Diversity similar to that of newly diagnosed patients was seen at baseline in complete responders.

With no exception, relapse followed autologous stem cell transplantation in all patients, and brentuximab vedotin exposure varied. The data were produced by immunoSEQ multiplex PCR, yet TCRdb's version contains in-frame clones alone and is incomplete. The sample carries some 20,000 clones, around 85% recorded once. This clonotype originated in a human donor with classical Hodgkin lymphoma. The input for sequencing was peripheral blood mononuclear cells (PBMCs), taken at baseline. The chain recombines TRBV28 with TRBJ1-2; possible D gene TRBD1, 6 bases. CDR3 nucleotides: TGTGCCAGCAGCTTACGTCCAGGGGCCGGCTACACCTTC. This sequence encodes CASSLRPGAGYTF.